This passage covers 10 T cell receptor beta chains from one sample sequenced in a study of vaccination and CD4 T cells after COVID-19. These receptors have no identified antigens. Treatment of the sample: approximately 9-day PBMC culture with coronavirus spike peptide pools or control peptides (ViraFEST assay). Sequence data for DNA of cultured CD4+ T cells were generated by the Oncomine TCR Beta short-read assay. TCRdb re-called the PCR reads through MiXCR, storing one row per CDR3 protein. Of some 16,000 distinct CDR3 sequences listed, about 60% are singletons. What was sequenced was CD4+ T cells from blood, cultured in vitro. All receptors come from a human donor who had recovered from COVID-19.

This clonotype has only one observation. The gene calls are TRBV24-1 and TRBJ2-5; TRBD2 agrees at 7 bases. The CDR3 has 20 residues. Trimming at V came to 0 bases and at J to 5 bases, leaving 20 bases not matched to a gene. From germline, CDR1 is KGHDR and CDR2 SFDVKD. As DNA, the CDR3 is TGTGCCACCAGTGATTTGCCGAGCCGTCCAGCGGGAATAGATGGGGAGACCCAGTACTTC. It encodes CATSDLPSRPAGIDGETQYF.

The V and J genes are TRBV7-2 and TRBJ2-2; TRBD1 matches 10 bases. This CDR3 has 16 residues. V gave up 5 bases and J gave up 4 bases; unmatched junction bases: 7. Germline CDR1 SGHTA, CDR2 FQGNSA. The CDR3 coding sequence is TGTGCCAGCAGCCAGGGACAGGGGCTGATCACCGGGGAGCTGTTTTTT. Its translation: CASSQGQGLITGELFF.

The chain recombines TRBV6-2 or TRBV6-3 with TRBJ2-1; TRBD2 matches at 11 bases. The CDR3 runs 15 residues. The germline V gene has CDR1 MNHEY and CDR2 SVGEGT. Losses at the gene ends were 8 bases for V and 9 bases for J; bases not matched to a gene: 12. CDR3 sequence (DNA): TGTGCCAGCCGGGGACTAGCGGCACTGGGGGGTGAGCAGTTCTTC. It is translated as CASRGLAALGGEQFF.

This chain joins TRBV15 and TRBJ2-2, with TRBD2 as a possible D gene (6 bases). V gave up 0 bases and J gave up 6 bases, with 14 bases separating them. Per the germline V gene, CDR1 is LNHNV and CDR2 is YYDKDF (reference sequence). The CDR3 contains 16 residues. This CDR3 reads CATSRDAVGLAGELFF. The DNA for the CDR3 is TGTGCCACCAGCAGAGATGCGGTGGGACTGGCCGGGGAGCTGTTTTTT.

The chain employs TRBV10-3 and TRBJ1-1; maybe TRBD1 (6 bases). CDR3 length equals 13 residues. Germline loops: CDR1 ENHRY, CDR2 SYGVKD. The ends were cut back, 2 bases at V and 7 bases at J, with 11 bases in the middle. CDR3 region: CAISERGASEAFF. CDR3 bases: TGTGCCATCAGTGAGCGGGGGGCGAGTGAAGCTTTCTTT.

The V and J genes are TRBV7-9 and TRBJ2-7; D unresolved. V was clipped by 3 bases and J by 1 base, with 10 bases between them. This CDR3 contains 14 residues. In germline, CDR1 is SEHNR, CDR2 FQNEAQ (reference sequence). This CDR3 is CASSFTGSSYEQYF. In nucleotides, the CDR3 is TGTGCCAGCAGCTTTACCGGCAGTTCCTACGAGCAGTACTTC.

The rearrangement uses TRBV27 and TRBJ1-2; weak D call: TRBD1 (6 bases). The CDR3 has 16 residues. The V end was cut by 3 bases, the J end by 2 bases, with 16 bases between. Germline V gene sequence: CDR1 MNHEY, CDR2 SMNVEV (reference sequence). This chain's CDR3 is CASSLRGGAENYGYTF. The CDR3, as DNA: TGTGCCAGCAGTTTGAGGGGGGGCGCGGAGAACTATGGCTACACCTTC.

This chain uses TRBV12-3 or TRBV12-4 with TRBJ1-6, with 7 positions matching TRBD1. CDR3 length: 14 residues. V lost 4 bases, J lost 7 bases, and 4 bases stayed unmatched. For the CDR3, the DNA is TGTGCCAGCAGTTCCGGGACAGAGAATTCACCCCTCCACTTT. Amino acids: CASSSGTENSPLHF.

The chain uses TRBV6-5 and TRBJ1-6, with D possibly matching TRBD1 (5 bases). The CDR3 is 16 amino acids. Germline V gives CDR1 MNHEY, CDR2 SVGAGI. V lost 2 bases and J 8 bases, leaving 16 bases between the germline ends. The CDR3 region is CASSYGPAGRDSPLHF. The CDR3 DNA is TGTGCCAGCAGTTACGGTCCTGCAGGGAGGGATTCACCCCTCCACTTT.

V and J are TRBV7-8 and TRBJ2-3, with TRBD2 matching 9 bases. CDR1 is SGHVS, CDR2 FQNEAQ, per germline. V lost 4 bases and J lost 4; bases outside the gene matches: 6. The CDR3 covers 15 residues. CDR3 region: CASSSNSGGSDTQYF. DNA for the CDR3: TGTGCCAGCAGCTCTAATAGCGGGGGTTCAGATACGCAGTATTTT.